The clone carrying this T cell receptor (beta chain) was observed a few times. Antigen specificity is unknown. PCR was performed a second time for about 6 to 12 cycles using a sample-barcoded 5' primer and a J-beta primer mix. TCRdb analysed the 5' RACE reads with MiXCR anew, one entry per CDR3 protein. Here the sample spans around 1,500,000 distinct CDR3 sequences, around two fifths being singletons. This entry is derived from a study of blood T cells in healthy people across ages. Germline CDR1 SGHAT, CDR2 FQNNGV. Germline trimming cut 8 bases from V and 4 bases from J; bases unmatched to any gene: 10. This CDR3 has 16 residues. Study findings and constraints: Long-lived and aged donors differed, with more naive CD4+ cells and higher diversity in the long-lived.

V usage is TRBV11-2 and J usage is TRBJ2-1, with 11 bases that match TRBD2. The source material was blood. This clonotype was obtained from a woman aged 18-29 years in good health. Written as DNA, the CDR3 is TGTGCCAGCGTAACTAGCGGGAGCGTGACGTACAATGAGCAGTTCTTC. Translating it yields CASVTSGSVTYNEQFF.